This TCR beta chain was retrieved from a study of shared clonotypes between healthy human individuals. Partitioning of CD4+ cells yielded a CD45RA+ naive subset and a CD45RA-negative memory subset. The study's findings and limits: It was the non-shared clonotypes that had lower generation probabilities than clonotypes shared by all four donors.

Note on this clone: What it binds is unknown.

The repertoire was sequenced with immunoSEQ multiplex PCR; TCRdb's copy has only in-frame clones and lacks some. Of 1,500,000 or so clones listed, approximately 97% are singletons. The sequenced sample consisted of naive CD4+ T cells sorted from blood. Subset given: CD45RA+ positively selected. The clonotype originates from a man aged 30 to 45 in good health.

The CDR3 coding sequence is TGTGCCAGCAGCGGCAGACTAGCGGGACCTGCGGGGTCCTACAATGAGCAGTTCTTC. This sequence encodes CASSGRLAGPAGSYNEQFF. The chain carries TRBV2 and TRBJ2-1; 11 positions agree with TRBD2. The CDR3 spans 19 residues. V shed 6 bases and J 1 base; nucleotides not matched to a gene: 14. Germline V gene data show CDR1 as SNHLY and CDR2 as FYNNEI.